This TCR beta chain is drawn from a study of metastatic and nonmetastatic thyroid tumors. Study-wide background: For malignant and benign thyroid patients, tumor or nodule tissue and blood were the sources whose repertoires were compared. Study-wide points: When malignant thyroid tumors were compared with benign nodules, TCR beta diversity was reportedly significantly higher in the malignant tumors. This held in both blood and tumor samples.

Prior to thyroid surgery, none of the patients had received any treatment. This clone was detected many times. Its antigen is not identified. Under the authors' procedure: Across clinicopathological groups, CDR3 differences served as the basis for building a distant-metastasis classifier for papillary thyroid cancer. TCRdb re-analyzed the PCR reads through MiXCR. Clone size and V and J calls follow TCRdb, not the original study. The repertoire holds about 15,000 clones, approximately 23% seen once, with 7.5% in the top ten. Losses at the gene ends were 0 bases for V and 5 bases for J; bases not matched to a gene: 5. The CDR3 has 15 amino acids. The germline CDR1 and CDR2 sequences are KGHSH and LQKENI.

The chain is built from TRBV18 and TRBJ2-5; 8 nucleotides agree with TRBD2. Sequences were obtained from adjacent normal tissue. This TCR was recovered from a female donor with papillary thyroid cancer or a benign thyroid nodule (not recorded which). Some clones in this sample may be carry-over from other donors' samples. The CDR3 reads CASSPPSGRGETQYF. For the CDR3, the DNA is TGTGCCAGCTCACCACCGAGCGGGAGAGGCGAGACCCAGTACTTC.